The 7 T cell receptor beta chains below come from one sample, sequenced in a study of Graves' ophthalmopathy and Graves' hyperthyroidism. For repertoire sequencing, the TCR beta CDR3 regions were amplified from RNA transcripts. Second-round multiplex PCR came after a first-round RT-PCR that employed HTBI primers. TCRdb ran MiXCR on the multiplex PCR reads and lists one entry per CDR3 protein. This repertoire shows almost 750,000 distinct CDR3 sequences, roughly 40% found once; its top ten account for 44%. Sequencing used peripheral blood. The receptors shown here come from an adult man with Graves' ophthalmopathy.

This clonotype was picked up many times. J is TRBJ2-5 and V is TRBV20-1; TRBD2 aligns across 7 bases. CDR3 length: 11 residues. Germline V lookup: CDR1 DFQATT, CDR2 SNEGSKA (reference sequence). V dropped 8 bases and J dropped 7; count of bases not matched to a gene: 7. This CDR3 reads CSPRDYATQYF. CDR3 DNA: TGCAGTCCCCGGGACTATGCGACCCAGTACTTC.

This clonotype was seen many times. The rearrangement joins TRBV7-2 to TRBJ2-7, with 9 bases fitting TRBD2. The CDR3 extends over 13 amino acids. The trim removed 1 base at V and 11 bases at J, leaving 6 bases unmatched. Germline V gene lookup returns CDR1 SGHTA and CDR2 FQGNSA. The CDR3 DNA reads TGTGCCAGCAGCTTAGTAGGGGGCGGGGGGGAGTACTTC. The encoded protein is CASSLVGGGGEYF.

The rearrangement joins TRBV25-1 to TRBJ2-2; weak D call: TRBD2 (6 bases). Trimming removed 11 bases from V and 1 base from J, with 14 bases in between. Germline values: CDR1 MGHDK, CDR2 SYGVNS. The CDR3 length is 14 residues. DNA for the CDR3: TGTGCCTGGAGTCGGAGGGAGAACACCGGGGAGCTGTTTTTT. It yields the protein CAWSRRENTGELFF.

The rearrangement uses TRBV25-1 and TRBJ2-2; TRBD1 matches 7 bases. Germline V gives CDR1 MGHDK, CDR2 SYGVNS. Unmatched junction bases numbered 7, after V lost 6 bases and J lost 0 bases. This CDR3 contains 16 residues. For the CDR3, the DNA is TGTGCCAGCAGGAGAAGGGGGCCTGCGAACACCGGGGAGCTGTTTTTT. Protein: CASRRRGPANTGELFF.

This clonotype was seen a few times. The rearrangement uses TRBV19 and TRBJ2-2; D may be TRBD1 (5 bases). This CDR3 region has 13 residues. V was shortened by 3 bases and J by 6 bases, with 8 bases between the two germline ends. CDR1 is LNHDA, CDR2 SQIVND, per germline (reference sequence). In nucleotides, the CDR3 is TGTGCCAGTAGTATCCCCAGGGCCGGGGAGCTGTTTTTT. Amino acid sequence: CASSIPRAGELFF.

The chain recombines TRBV6-6 with TRBJ1-5; D uncertain. The CDR3 sequence is 14 residues long. The V gene's germline CDR1 is MNHNY and CDR2 SVGAGI (reference sequence). V shed 0 bases and J shed 6 bases, with 9 bases lying between them. CDR3 in amino acids: CASSYSSTVQPQHF. The CDR3, as DNA: TGTGCCAGCAGTTACTCGTCCACGGTTCAGCCCCAGCATTTT.

The gene calls are TRBV15 and TRBJ1-2, with TRBD1 identical over 10 bases. This CDR3 comprises 13 residues. Germline CDR1 and CDR2: LNHNV and YYDKDF (reference sequence). The ends lost 5 bases at V and 6 bases at J; junction bases unmatched: 3. In DNA, the CDR3 is TGTGCCACCAGCTGGGACAGGGGAGATGGCTACACCTTC. Translation: CATSWDRGDGYTF.